The clone carrying this T cell receptor beta chain was recorded a few times. Its antigen is unidentified. Each CDR3 protein is one row after TCRdb ran MiXCR on the 5' RACE reads. This table holds about 170,000 distinct CDR3 sequences, roughly 13% found once. The entry originates in a study of T-cell memory formation after mild COVID-19. The V segment lost 2 bases and the J segment 9 bases; nucleotides outside the gene matches: 8. CDR3 length: 15 residues. Germline CDR1 reads LGHDT; CDR2 reads YNNKEL (reference sequence). Whole-study results and caveats: Clones that contracted from day 15 to 85 were balanced CD4/CD8, while later expanders leaned CD4+. Some clones that responded turned up in pre-infection memory, which suggests that cross-reactive memory joined in. Shrinking CD4+ clones resided mostly in CM and EM, and CD8+ ones in EMRA.

This chain connects TRBV3-1 to TRBJ2-1, with 9 bases fitting TRBD2. The sequence was obtained from a man between 18 and 29 years old who had mild COVID-19 (a few samples of this study predate the infection). Cell type and time point are not known. Input material: PBMCs or a T cell subset sorted from them (not recorded which). The CDR3 here is CASSQLRLAAGEQFF. CDR3 coding DNA: TGTGCCAGCAGCCAACTGCGACTAGCGGCCGGTGAGCAGTTCTTC.